Included here is one TCR beta chain sequence, with context. Molecular barcoding with unique molecular identifiers was used for the TCRbeta library. TCRdb reprocessed the PCR reads with MiXCR, giving one entry per CDR3 protein. The sample yields nearly 550,000 distinct CDR3 sequences, about 16% seen once. This sample was taken from a study of T-cell reconstitution after alpha-beta-depleted transplantation in children. The CDR3 runs to 15 residues. Germline V gene sequence: CDR1 SEHNR, CDR2 FQNEAQ (reference sequence). With 4 bases clipped from V and 3 bases from J, the junction kept 8 bases outside the gene matches.

The gene calls are TRBV7-9 and TRBJ1-2; 7 nucleotides agree with TRBD1. The specimen was PBMCs from the stem cell graft donor, collected from the stem cell graft. The clonotype was recovered from a human donor who donated a stem cell graft to a child with acute lymphoblastic leukemia. This chain's CDR3 is CASSYPRTGDYGYTF. The CDR3 DNA reads as TGTGCCAGCAGCTACCCACGGACAGGAGACTATGGCTACACCTTC.